This passage covers 21 T cell receptor delta chains from one sample sequenced in a study of gamma-delta chains in newborns, infants, children. TCRdb re-called the reads through CATT. This table holds thousands of delta-chain clones, around 50% found once. Sequenced: blood. These receptors originate from a child who received the measles vaccine.

This clone was seen just once. This may be a read error, as it is one base from a much larger clone. The sample carries other DNA sequences with the same CDR3. CDR3 DNA sequence: TGCGCCTGTGACACCGTACTGGGGGATATTAGCTCCTGGGACACCCGACAGATGTTTTTC. This encodes CACDTVLGDISSWDTRQMFF. The chain joins TRDV2 to TRDJ3; 11 bases fit TRDD3. This CDR3 contains 20 residues. The V gene's germline CDR1 is GEAIGNYY and CDR2 EKD.

As to this clone: This sequence is one base from a far larger clone and is likely a read error. The V and J genes are TRDV2 and TRDJ3; D remains ambiguous. The CDR3 contains 13 residues. The V gene's germline CDR1 is GEAIGNYY and CDR2 EKD. CDR3: CACDTWNTRQMFF. The CDR3 DNA reads as TGTGCCTGTGACACCTGGAACACCCGACAGATGTTTTTC.

Worth noting for this clone: A much larger clonotype is one base distant, so this may be a read error. The chain has TRDV1 and TRDJ1; no firm D call. The CDR3 contains 15 residues. V lost 0 bases and J lost 8, with 16 bases in between. Germline V lookup: CDR1 TSWWSYY, CDR2 QGS. The CDR3 nucleotides read TGTGCTCTTGGGGAACTATGCGCCGCCTCGGACAAACTCATCTTT. It yields the protein CALGELCAASDKLIF.

Comment on this clone: A much larger clone lies one base from this, so it may be a read error. V and J are TRDV2 and TRDJ3; no firm D call. Germline assignment: CDR1 GEAIGNYY and CDR2 EKD. V was cut by 0 bases and J by 0 bases, with 11 bases left in between. The CDR3 sequence is 18 residues long. CDR3 sequence: CACDTGWTSSWDTRQMFF. CDR3 sequence (DNA): TGTGCCTGTGACACCGGCTGGACTAGCTCCTGGGACACCCGACAGATGTTTTTC.

Regarding this clone: Being one base from a much bigger clone, this may be a read error. V usage is TRAV29/DV5 and J usage is TRDJ1; possible D gene TRDD2, 5 bases. The CDR3 loop spans 16 amino acids. Germline-derived CDR1 and CDR2 are NSMFDY and ISSIKDK. The V end lost 4 bases, the J end lost 0 bases, and 19 bases lay between the germline ends. CDR3 sequence (DNA): TGTGCAGCAGTCCTATTGGGTGAGGGCCACACCGATAAACTCATCTTT. Translation gives CAAVLLGEGHTDKLIF.

The V gene is TRDV1, the J gene TRDJ1; a weak D match, TRDD3 (7 bases). V lost 2 bases and J 0 bases, leaving 34 bases between the germline ends. Looked up from germline, CDR1 is TSWWSYY and CDR2 is QGS. This CDR3 comprises 23 residues. CDR3: CALGELNPLLRKWGKGYTDKLIF. CDR3 DNA: TGTGCTCTTGGGGAATTGAATCCCCTCCTACGTAAGTGGGGGAAAGGATACACCGATAAACTCATCTTT.

Comments on this clone: This could be a read error, since a much larger clone is one nucleotide away. The gene calls are TRDV2 and TRDJ2; 12 positions agree with TRDD3. This CDR3 comprises 19 residues. Germline-derived CDR1 and CDR2 are GEAIGNYY and EKD. The CDR3 sequence: CAFDTVLGDTNLLTAQLFF. CDR3 coding DNA: TGTGCCTTTGACACCGTACTGGGGGATACTAATCTGTTGACAGCACAACTCTTCTTT.

This clone appeared a single time. V gene TRDV2 combines with J gene TRDJ1; 7 nucleotides agree with TRDD2. Trimming removed 3 bases from V and 1 base from J; junction bases left unmatched: 16. The CDR3 totals 18 residues. Germline loops: CDR1 GEAIGNYY, CDR2 EKD. The CDR3 DNA reads as TGTGCCTGTGACCTAATTTCCTACAGGAGGGTCCCCACCGATAAACTCATCTTT. Its protein product is CACDLISYRRVPTDKLIF.

This clone is judged medium-sized (0.01 to 0.1%). CDR3 nucleotides: TGTGCTCTGGTGAACCTGGAGAATCTTCCTACGTGGGGGGTCTCGTACACCGATAAACTCATCTTT. It translates to CALVNLENLPTWGVSYTDKLIF. The chain recombines TRDV1 with TRDJ1; 8 bases line up with TRDD2. CDR1 and CDR2 (germline): TSWWSYY, QGS. V was clipped by 9 bases and J by 0 bases; unmatched bases: 30. This CDR3 comprises 22 residues.

V is TRDV1 and J is TRDJ1, with 11 bases matching TRDD3. V lost 1 base and J lost 0; bases outside the gene matches: 22. Germline V gene sequence: CDR1 TSWWSYY, CDR2 QGS. The CDR3 runs 23 residues. CDR3 nucleotides: TGTGCTCTTGGGGAACAGTGCGGGGGTACTGGGGGATATCCCCTTTGGTACACCGATAAACTCATCTTT. Protein: CALGEQCGGTGGYPLWYTDKLIF.

This clone showed up just a few times. The chain has TRDV2 and TRDJ1; 7 nucleotides match TRDD3. The V gene end was trimmed by 4 bases and the J gene end by 0 bases; junction bases not matched to a gene: 19. This CDR3 spans 19 amino acids. CDR1 is GEAIGNYY, CDR2 EKD, per germline. The CDR3 DNA follows: TGTGCCTGTGATCCCGTCAGGGATACTGGGGCCCCGTACACCGATAAACTCATCTTT. It encodes CACDPVRDTGAPYTDKLIF.

Of note for this clone: An end of the junction does not agree with germline; a read error may underlie this. V is TRDV2 and J is TRDJ1; 12 positions match TRDD3. The germline CDR1 and CDR2 sequences are GEAIGNYY and EKD. CDR3 length equals 16 residues. The CDR3 is CACDALTGGYTDKLTF. For the CDR3, the DNA is TGTGCCTGTGACGCCCTTACTGGGGGATACACCGATAAACTCACCTTT.

This clone is labeled medium-sized (0.01 to 0.1%). The same CDR3 can be traced to other DNA sequences in this sample. The chain employs TRDV2 and TRDJ1; D unresolved. V was trimmed by 2 bases and J by 0 bases, leaving 15 bases between them. The CDR3 contains 16 residues. Germline values: CDR1 GEAIGNYY, CDR2 EKD. Written as DNA, the CDR3 is TGTGCCTGTGACAAAATTCCCCCTAGCTACACCGATAAACTCATCTTT. This translates into CACDKIPPSYTDKLIF.

A word on this clone: This may stem from a read error, because a much larger clone lies one nucleotide away. The chain couples TRDV2 to TRDJ1; 12 bases are shared with TRDD3. Germline V lookup: CDR1 GEAIGNYY, CDR2 EKD. CDR3 length: 18 residues. The V and J ends lost 0 bases and 3 bases, in that order; junction bases with no gene match: 10. The CDR3 DNA sequence: TGTGCCTGTGACACCGTCGGACTGGGGGATACTTACGCCGATAAACTCATCTTT. This encodes CACDTVGLGDTYADKLIF.

Worth noting for this clone: This may be a read error: a much more frequent sequence differs by one nucleotide. Other nucleotide sequences in the sample specify the same CDR3. This rearrangement joins TRDV2 to TRDJ1; TRDD3 matches 8 bases. The CDR3 is 15 amino acids. The germline V gene has CDR1 GEAIGNYY and CDR2 EKD. V gave up 3 bases and J gave up 0 bases; unmatched junction bases: 5. The DNA of the CDR3 is TGTGCCTGTGACCCATTACTGGGGGACACCGATAAACTCATCTTT. It translates to CACDPLLGDTDKLIF.

The V gene is TRDV2, the J gene TRDJ3, with a weak D call TRDD3 (6 bases). V was pared by 3 bases and J by 0 bases, with 11 bases between. Germline values: CDR1 GEAIGNYY, CDR2 EKD. The CDR3 loop spans 17 amino acids. CDR3 amino acids: CACDATGSSWDTRQMFF. The DNA of the CDR3 is TGTGCCTGTGACGCCACTGGGAGCTCCTGGGACACCCGACAGATGTTTTTC.

As regards this clone: A far larger clone lies a single base away; this is likely a read error. The rearrangement links TRDV2 to TRDJ1; 8 bases are shared with TRDD3. Germline V gene lookup returns CDR1 GEAIGNYY and CDR2 EKD. The CDR3 length is 14 residues. CDR3 in DNA: TGTGCCCGTGACGTACTGGGGGACACCGATAAACTCATCTTT. It specifies CARDVLGDTDKLIF.

Of note for this clone: A read error may be the cause here, since a much bigger clone is one base away. This chain links TRDV2 with TRDJ1, with TRDD3 matching over 7 bases. Germline V CDR1 and CDR2: GEAIGNYY, EKD. This CDR3 contains 15 residues. DNA of the CDR3: TGTGCCTGTGACACCGTTGGGGGACCCACCGATAAACCCATCTTT. It yields the protein CACDTVGGPTDKPIF.

This clone was seen a single time. This could be a read error, since a much larger clone is one nucleotide away. This sample also contains other DNA sequences that code for the same CDR3. The chain employs TRDV2 and TRDJ3, with 7 positions matching TRDD3. The CDR3 contains 18 residues. CDR1 GEAIGNYY and CDR2 EKD come from the germline V gene. The CDR3: CACDSTGVSSWDTRQMFF. CDR3 nucleotide sequence: TGTGCCTGTGACAGTACTGGGGTCAGCTCCTGGGACACCCGGCAGATGTTTTTC.

This clone was counted a few times. V and J are TRDV1 and TRDJ1; D is uncertain. The CDR3 length is 22 residues. CDR1 is TSWWSYY and CDR2 is QGS in the germline V gene. Trimming removed 4 bases at V and 2 bases at J, with 35 bases between. CDR3: CALGVVYRPRGSRCLETDKLIF. The CDR3 region has the DNA TGTGCTCTTGGGGTAGTATACAGGCCGAGGGGTTCAAGGTGCCTTGAGACCGATAAACTCATCTTT.

This clone is large (0.1 to 1%) in the sample. The same CDR3 can be traced to other DNA sequences in this sample. This rearrangement joins TRDV2 to TRDJ1; 8 bases align to TRDD3. Germline V lookup: CDR1 GEAIGNYY, CDR2 EKD. V was pared by 3 bases and J by 2 bases, with 10 bases of the junction left unmatched. The CDR3 has 16 amino acids. CDR3 DNA: TGTGCCTGTGACGAACTGGGGGCCCCTGTGACCGATAAACTCATCTTT. It specifies CACDELGAPVTDKLIF.